Sequencing of this T cell receptor (beta chain) was carried out in a study of blood T cell repertoires in COVID-19. Turning to the study itself: Spain, Italy and the United States supplied samples that represented acute and convalescent COVID-19.

Per the study methods: Amplifying reference gene primers gave estimates of nucleated cell counts. Clones were sequenced by immunoSEQ multiplex PCR, and TCRdb holds only the in-frame ones, with some missing. The DNA gave D and trimming, while V, J and clone size come from that table. Of 200,000 to 250,000 clones listed, almost 90% were seen once; the top ten hold less than 3.5%. The CDR3 is 15 residues long. Germline CDR1 SGHAT, CDR2 FQNNGV. Trimming at V came to 5 bases and at J to 2 bases, leaving 7 bases not matched to a gene. The sequenced sample consisted of peripheral blood. This sequence joins TRBV11-2 and TRBJ2-5; TRBD1 agrees at 8 bases. The TCR originated in an older woman with acute or convalescent COVID-19. The CDR3 sequence is CASSPRTGSQETQYF. The CDR3, as DNA: TGTGCCAGCAGCCCCCGGACAGGGAGTCAAGAGACCCAGTACTTC.